These 22 T cell receptor beta chains were sequenced from one sample in a study of graft-versus-host responses after intestinal transplantation. These receptors' targets are unknown. Repertoires were generated with immunoSEQ multiplex PCR, while TCRdb's copy carries only in-frame clones and drops some. The data hold 110,000 to 150,000 clones, with about nine tenths observed a single time. The starting material was unstimulated CD4+ T cells sorted from spleen or lymph node cells, obtained before intestinal transplant. Source of these receptors: a human donor who received an intestinal transplant.

The V gene is TRBV27, the J gene TRBJ2-3, with TRBD2 matching 8 bases. Germline CDR1 reads MNHEY; CDR2 reads SMNVEV (reference sequence). J gave up 4 bases and V 6 bases, and 3 bases lay outside the gene matches. The CDR3 contains 13 residues. The CDR3 DNA reads as TGTGCCAGCAGAGAAGCGGGAGCAGATACGCAGTATTTT. It yields the protein CASREAGADTQYF.

The chain links TRBV19 to TRBJ1-2; D is undetermined. V lost 3 bases, J lost 5 bases, and 10 bases lay in between. The CDR3 contains 13 residues. Looked up from germline, CDR1 is LNHDA and CDR2 is SQIVND (reference sequence). CDR3 in amino acids: CASSITVGYGYTF. As DNA, the CDR3 is TGTGCCAGTAGTATCACTGTCGGTTATGGCTACACCTTC.

The chain recombines TRBV6-6 with TRBJ2-3; D unresolved. This CDR3 has 16 residues. The V and J ends lost 7 bases and 2 bases respectively, with 19 bases between them. Per germline, CDR1 MNHNY and CDR2 SVGAGI (reference sequence). In DNA form, the CDR3 reads TGTGCCAGCATTAGCCCTGGTCGGGCGGCCACAGATACGCAGTATTTT. The encoded protein is CASISPGRAATDTQYF.

The chain joins TRBV5-4 to TRBJ1-1, with TRBD1 as a possible D gene (5 bases). The CDR3 totals 17 residues. Trimming left V 1 base short and J 1 base short, with 17 bases between. Germline V gene sequence: CDR1 SGHNT, CDR2 YYREEE (reference sequence). The CDR3 DNA reads TGTGCCAGCAGCTTGCCCCATGTCAACGGGGCGAACACTGAAGCTTTCTTT. It is translated as CASSLPHVNGANTEAFF.

The CDR3 coding sequence is TGCAGTGCTAGGCAAGGTAGGGCGCAGTATTTT. Translation: CSARQGRAQYF. The rearrangement joins TRBV20-1 to TRBJ2-3; D gene ambiguous. This CDR3 is built from 11 residues. Deletions cut 3 bases from V and 10 bases from J, with 11 bases between. Germline lookup yields CDR1 DFQATT and CDR2 SNEGSKA (reference sequence).

This clone was recorded once. The gene calls are TRBV27 and TRBJ2-7, with unresolved D. Germline loops: CDR1 MNHEY, CDR2 SMNVEV (reference sequence). The CDR3 is 12 amino acids. Trimming removed 5 bases at V and 2 bases at J, with 7 bases between. In DNA form, the CDR3 reads TGTGCCAGCAGTCCAGGCACCTACGAGCAGTACTTC. Protein sequence: CASSPGTYEQYF.

The CDR3 sequence: CASSNTGGWGYTF. The CDR3 DNA is TGTGCCAGCAGCAACACAGGGGGCTGGGGCTACACCTTC. The chain carries TRBV6-5 and TRBJ1-2, with 9 nucleotides matching TRBD1. J lost 8 bases, V lost 6 bases, and 7 bases had no gene match. Per the germline V gene, CDR1 is MNHEY and CDR2 is SVGAGI. The CDR3 length is 13 residues.

The chain is built from TRBV5-1 and TRBJ2-3; 10 bases are shared with TRBD2. Germline trimming cut 0 bases from V and 5 bases from J; bases unmatched to any gene: 3. This CDR3 has 15 amino acids. The germline V gene encodes CDR1 SGHRS and CDR2 YFSETQ. CDR3 region: CASSLDPSGRDTQYF. CDR3 sequence (DNA): TGCGCCAGCAGCTTGGACCCTAGCGGGAGAGATACGCAGTATTTT.

The chain links TRBV11-1 to TRBJ1-3; TRBD1 is a possible D gene (5 bases). Trimming stripped 3 bases from V and 2 bases from J, with 11 bases between. This CDR3 region has 15 residues. Germline CDR1 and CDR2: SGHAT and FQDESV (reference sequence). The CDR3: CASSLGQPPGNTIYF. The CDR3 DNA follows: TGTGCCAGCAGCTTGGGGCAGCCCCCTGGAAACACCATATATTTT.

CDR3 sequence reads: CAWSQTGGVQPQHF. As DNA, the CDR3 is TGTGCCTGGAGTCAGACAGGGGGCGTTCAGCCCCAGCATTTT. The chain combines TRBV30 with TRBJ1-5; 10 nucleotides align to TRBD1. V lost 2 bases to trimming and J lost 6 bases; unmatched junction nucleotides: 4. Per the germline V gene, CDR1 is GTSNPN and CDR2 is SVGIG (reference sequence). CDR3 length: 14 residues.

This clone was recorded once. This chain's CDR3 is CASSSSRGSEPQHF. In DNA form, the CDR3 reads TGTGCCAGCAGCTCGAGCCGGGGTAGCGAGCCCCAGCATTTT. V gene TRBV5-5 combines with J gene TRBJ1-5, with D hard to call. Germline CDR1 SGHKS, CDR2 YYEKEE (reference sequence). The CDR3 is made up of 14 amino acids. V lost 3 bases, J lost 8 bases, and 15 bases lay in between.

The genes are TRBV4-1 and TRBJ2-1, with TRBD2 matching 9 bases. The germline V gene has CDR1 MGHRA and CDR2 YSYEKL. The ends lost 5 bases at V and 8 bases at J; junction bases unmatched: 13. This CDR3 is built from 16 residues. CDR3 loop: CASSTKTSGLHDEQFF. CDR3 sequence (DNA): TGCGCCAGCAGCACTAAGACTAGCGGATTACACGATGAGCAGTTCTTC.

V gene TRBV28 combines with J gene TRBJ2-7; tentative D call: TRBD1 (6 bases). This CDR3 spans 14 amino acids. Germline values: CDR1 MDHEN, CDR2 SYDVKM. V was trimmed by 8 bases and J by 1 base, leaving 15 bases between them. The CDR3 reads CASPPTGRSYEQYF. The DNA for the CDR3 is TGTGCCAGCCCGCCGACAGGCAGATCCTACGAGCAGTACTTC.

The rearrangement uses TRBV4-1 and TRBJ2-3; D perhaps matches TRBD2 (5 bases). Germline V gene sequence: CDR1 MGHRA, CDR2 YSYEKL. The CDR3 runs to 14 residues. V shed 1 base and J shed 3 bases, with 8 bases lying between them. CDR3 bases: TGCGCCAGCAGCCAAGCGAGAGGGACAGATACGCAGTATTTT. It codes for CASSQARGTDTQYF.

This clone has only a few counts. V usage is TRBV11-2 and J usage is TRBJ2-3; 7 bases map to TRBD2. The CDR3 runs 15 residues. V lost 5 bases, J lost 2 bases, and 7 bases stayed unmatched. From germline, CDR1 is SGHAT and CDR2 FQNNGV. For the CDR3, the DNA is TGTGCCAGCAGCGGACTAGTCCCAAACACAGATACGCAGTATTTT. Amino acids: CASSGLVPNTDTQYF.

With respect to this clone: Other DNA sequences in this sample translate to the same CDR3. This chain links TRBV7-3 with TRBJ2-3; TRBD1 agrees at 8 bases. Germline CDR1 and CDR2: SGHTA and FQGTGA. The CDR3 totals 16 residues. The J segment lost 1 base and the V segment lost 1 base, leaving 4 bases of the junction unmatched. The CDR3 region is CASSLIGTGRTDTQYF. The CDR3 nucleotides read TGTGCCAGCAGCTTAATCGGGACAGGACGCACAGATACGCAGTATTTT.

The chain uses TRBV5-1 and TRBJ2-1, with TRBD2 matching 13 bases. The ends lost 4 bases at V and 7 bases at J; junction bases unmatched: 5. Germline values: CDR1 SGHRS, CDR2 YFSETQ. The CDR3 extends over 15 amino acids. The CDR3 spells CASSGLAGVGNEQFF. DNA for the CDR3: TGCGCCAGCAGCGGACTAGCGGGAGTGGGGAATGAGCAGTTCTTC.

V and J are TRBV6-1 and TRBJ2-3, with 9 bases aligning to TRBD2. The CDR3 is made up of 16 amino acids. V lost 1 base, J lost 5 bases, and 7 bases stayed unmatched. The germline CDR1 and CDR2 sequences are MNHNS and SASEGT. DNA of the CDR3: TGTGCCAGCAGTGAAGTAGCGGGAGTGGGGAAAGATACGCAGTATTTT. It specifies CASSEVAGVGKDTQYF.

The chain has TRBV2 and TRBJ2-2; D not resolved. In germline, CDR1 is SNHLY, CDR2 FYNNEI. CDR3 length: 12 amino acids. Trimming took off 5 bases at V and 6 bases at J, with 7 bases between the two ends. The CDR3 reads CASSFGPGELFF. CDR3 DNA: TGTGCCAGCAGTTTCGGACCCGGGGAGCTGTTTTTT.

The chain employs TRBV29-1 and TRBJ2-1; 8 bases align to TRBD2. The CDR3 has 16 amino acids. V shed 0 bases, J shed 6 bases, and the junction held 10 bases outside the gene matches. The germline gives CDR1 SQVTM, CDR2 ANQGSEA. The CDR3 sequence: CSVEDSGLGGSNEQFF. CDR3 sequence (DNA): TGCAGCGTTGAAGATTCGGGACTAGGGGGTTCCAATGAGCAGTTCTTC.

There are a few counts of this clone. The V and J genes are TRBV4-2 and TRBJ2-5, with 13 positions matching TRBD2. CDR3 length: 21 amino acids. The ends lost 0 bases at V and 3 bases at J; junction bases unmatched: 16. Germline assignment: CDR1 LGHNA and CDR2 YNFKEQ. The CDR3 spells CASSQDAVTSGRAMGEETQYF. The CDR3 nucleotides are TGTGCCAGCAGCCAAGATGCCGTCACTAGCGGGAGGGCCATGGGGGAAGAGACCCAGTACTTC.

V usage is TRBV30 and J usage is TRBJ1-4, with 7 bases that match TRBD1. The V and J ends lost 5 bases and 7 bases, in that order; junction bases with no gene match: 10. This CDR3 comprises 14 residues. Germline V gene data show CDR1 as GTSNPN and CDR2 as SVGIG (reference sequence). The CDR3 DNA reads TGTGCCTGGCTGAGACAGGGAGGTGGTGAAAAACTGTTTTTT. It encodes CAWLRQGGGEKLFF.